In this sample, the clone carrying this TCR beta chain turned up a few times. The target antigen is unknown. Germline V gene sequence: CDR1 MGHRA, CDR2 YSYEKL. Between the trimmed V and J ends, which lost 3 bases and 3 bases, there was a span of 14 bases. CDR3 length: 15 residues. This sample was taken from a study of response to subunit inactivated influenza vaccine. The study, taken as a whole, reports: Few additional T cells are recruited per seasonal influenza vaccination, authors suggested.

TCRdb used MiXCR to reprocess the RT-PCR reads, holding one entry per CDR3 protein. The sample includes about 480,000 distinct CDR3 sequences, about 10% of them seen just once. V usage is TRBV4-1 and J usage is TRBJ1-1, with a possible D match to TRBD1 (6 bases). The starting material was PBMCs from blood, obtained roughly 48 days after vaccination. The sequence came from a man aged 50-60 years who received an inactivated influenza vaccine. As DNA, the CDR3 is TGCGCCAGCAGCCAGTCGTACAGGGAGGACACTGAAGCTTTCTTT. It encodes CASSQSYREDTEAFF.